What follows is one T cell receptor beta chain and its context. The method was immunoSEQ multiplex PCR; TCRdb's version includes in-frame clones alone and lacks a portion of them. The sample consists of around 62,000 clones, more than 95% of them appearing once. The germline V gene has CDR1 GTSNPN and CDR2 SVGIG (reference sequence). The CDR3 consists of 14 residues. Trimming left V 3 bases short and J 12 bases short, with 23 bases between. This sample was taken from a study of technical replicates of blood from several donors. The sequencing input was T cells isolated from PBMCs. The chain combines TRBV30 with TRBJ1-2, with D possibly being TRBD1 (5 bases). The TCR originated in a human donor in good health. The CDR3 bases are TGTGCCTGGAGCCTAGACAGTACCAGTAACAGGAACACCTTC. This encodes CAWSLDSTSNRNTF.